This TCR beta chain was sequenced in a study of T cells after yellow fever vaccination. Study-level findings and limits: The secondary response peaked faster, at day 5 versus 15, but was weaker. Only a small proportion of the clonotypes turned up in both the CD4 and the CD8 compartments, likely arising from convergent recombination.

Per germline, CDR1 SGHTA and CDR2 FQGNSA. The CDR3 consists of 16 residues. Trimming at V came to 5 bases and at J to 6 bases, leaving 9 bases not matched to a gene. This clonotype has more than one count but fewer than ten. Its antigen is unidentified. Each CDR3 protein is one row after TCRdb ran MiXCR on the 5' RACE reads. The sample has 65,000 to 90,000 distinct CDR3 sequences, roughly 7.7% seen once. The chain joins TRBV7-2 to TRBJ2-2; 10 positions agree with TRBD1. The TCR was taken from a man under 40 who received the YFV17D yellow fever vaccine. Sample: CD8+ T cells sorted from PBMCs, taken on the day of the yellow fever booster vaccination. In DNA form, the CDR3 reads TGTGCCAGCAGCCACCCGGGACAGGGGTTGGCCGGGGAGCTGTTTTTT. Translated: CASSHPGQGLAGELFF. Drawing the rest from reference TRBV7-2 and TRBJ2-2, the complete variable domain is GAGVSQSPSNKVTEKGKDVELRCDPISGHTALYWYRQSLGQGLEFLIYFQGNSAPDKSGLPSDRFSAERTGGSVSTLTIQRTQQEDSAVYLCASSHPGQGLAGELFFGEGSRLTVL.